The 16 T cell receptor beta chains given below trace back to one sample, sequenced in a study of vaccination and CD4 T cells after COVID-19 (dated by TCRdb to between 2022 and 2023). Explained via the paper, the treatment or condition label denotes: approximately 9-day PBMC culture with coronavirus spike peptide pools or control peptides (ViraFEST assay). No antigens are known for them. Libraries were made using PCR. The sequencer was an Illumina iSeq 100. DNA from cultured CD4+ T cells underwent TCR sequencing with the Oncomine TCR Beta short-read assay at the Johns Hopkins FTIC core. TCRdb trimmed public reads at Q25 via fastp, called clones via MiXCR and kept in-frame beta chains. Rows matching on CDR3 protein sequence are summarized as one entry with the most common DNA and genes. For this sample there are some 11,000 distinct CDR3 sequences; 38% appear just once. The ten largest account for more than 20% of the sample.

The sequencing input was cultured CD4+ T cells from blood. These receptors were obtained from a human donor with COVID-19.

This clonotype has only a few counts. This chain uses TRBV7-2 with TRBJ1-1, with 8 nucleotides matching TRBD1. Germline V lookup: CDR1 SGHTA, CDR2 FQGNSA. There are 15 residues in the CDR3. V lost 2 bases and J lost 4; bases outside the gene matches: 6. In DNA form, the CDR3 reads TGTGCCAGCAGCTTAAGGACAGGGAGGGGCACTGAAGCTTTCTTT. Its protein is CASSLRTGRGTEAFF.

V usage is TRBV5-3 and J usage is TRBJ1-5; D is possibly TRBD1 (6 bases). TRBV5-3 falls under the ORF class, with uncertain function. The CDR3 consists of 14 residues. V shed 8 bases and J shed 4 bases, with 16 bases lying between them. CDR3 sequence: CASTVGGLNQPQHF. The CDR3, as DNA: TGTGCCAGCACCGTTGGGGGGCTAAATCAGCCCCAGCATTTT.

V usage is TRBV7-2 and J usage is TRBJ2-5; 11 positions agree with TRBD2. V gave up 3 bases and J gave up 3 bases; unmatched junction bases: 3. The V gene's germline CDR1 is SGHTA and CDR2 FQGNSA. This CDR3 contains 15 residues. The CDR3 sequence is CASSFQLAGEETQYF. In DNA form, the CDR3 reads TGTGCCAGCAGCTTCCAACTAGCGGGAGAAGAGACCCAGTACTTC.

The V and J genes are TRBV27 and TRBJ2-2; D is possibly TRBD2 (6 bases). CDR3 length equals 17 residues. The ends were cut back, 0 bases at V and 4 bases at J, with 15 bases in the middle. The germline gives CDR1 MNHEY, CDR2 SMNVEV (reference sequence). The CDR3 is CASSLSSRRGSTGELFF. DNA of the CDR3: TGTGCCAGCAGTTTATCATCCCGGCGGGGCAGCACCGGGGAGCTGTTTTTT.

DNA for the CDR3: TGCGCCAGCAGCCTCCAGGCGAATGAGCAGTTCTTC. Translating gives CASSLQANEQFF. This chain connects TRBV4-1 to TRBJ2-1; D gene ambiguous. Germline CDR1 reads MGHRA; CDR2 reads YSYEKL. The length of the CDR3 is 12 residues. Trimming left V 4 bases short and J 7 bases short, with 8 bases between.

This clonotype was seen a handful of times. This chain links TRBV7-3 with TRBJ1-6; no clear D gene. The V gene lost 2 bases and the J gene lost 9 bases, with 11 bases spanning the gap. The CDR3 is made up of 14 amino acids. Germline CDR1 and CDR2: SGHTA and FQGTGA. In DNA, the CDR3 is TGTGCCAGCAGCTTAGGGGTGAAGGGTTCACCCCTCCACTTT. Its protein is CASSLGVKGSPLHF.

This chain connects TRBV10-2 to TRBJ2-7, with D possibly TRBD1 on 5 matching bases. CDR3 length: 11 residues. The V gene lost 9 bases and the J gene lost 3 bases, with 9 bases spanning the gap. CDR1 and CDR2 (germline): WSHSY, SAAADI. The CDR3 region has the DNA TGCGCCAGTAGAGGACACTACGAGCAGTACTTC. This codes for CASRGHYEQYF.

This clonotype has only a few counts. The V gene is TRBV27, the J gene TRBJ2-7, with D tentatively TRBD1 (5 bases). V lost 2 bases to trimming and J lost 2 bases, with 13 bases between them. The germline CDR1 and CDR2 sequences are MNHEY and SMNVEV (reference sequence). The CDR3 has 15 residues. The DNA for the CDR3 is TGTGCCAGCAGTTTAGAAGGGGCGACCACCTACGAGCAGTACTTC. Its translation: CASSLEGATTYEQYF.

The genes are TRBV6-2 or TRBV6-3 and TRBJ1-5; tentatively, D is TRBD1 (6 bases). Germline loops: CDR1 MNHEY, CDR2 SVGEGT. Between the trimmed V and J ends, which lost 6 bases and 0 bases, there was a span of 18 bases. The length of the CDR3 is 17 residues. The CDR3 nucleotides read TGTGCCAGCAGAGGGTGGGACATACGGTATAGCAATCAGCCCCAGCATTTT. Translation gives CASRGWDIRYSNQPQHF.

The V call is TRBV10-2, the J call TRBJ2-5; 10 nucleotides line up with TRBD1. Per the germline V gene, CDR1 is WSHSY and CDR2 is SAAADI. With V trimmed by 6 bases and J by 3 bases, 7 bases remained unmatched. CDR3 length: 15 amino acids. The chain's CDR3 is CASRDRGLKKETQYF. The DNA for the CDR3 is TGCGCCAGCAGGGACAGGGGGTTGAAGAAAGAGACCCAGTACTTC.

This clonotype was detected only a few times. This chain connects TRBV28 to TRBJ2-6, with D possibly being TRBD1 (6 bases). V lost 5 bases and J lost 0, with 8 bases in between. This CDR3 has 15 amino acids. The V gene's germline CDR1 is MDHEN and CDR2 SYDVKM. The CDR3 DNA reads TGTGCCAGCAGTAGGGGGAACTCTGGGGCCAACGTCCTGACTTTC. It is translated as CASSRGNSGANVLTF.

This chain links TRBV12-3 or TRBV12-4 with TRBJ2-2, with 8 bases matching TRBD1. V lost 5 bases, J lost 11 bases, and 7 bases stayed unmatched. The CDR3 loop spans 13 amino acids. CDR3 sequence reads: CASSRRRGRELFF. The CDR3 nucleotides are TGTGCCAGCAGTCGCCGCAGGGGGCGAGAGCTGTTTTTT.

The rearrangement joins TRBV27 to TRBJ2-1, with TRBD2 identical over 16 bases. Germline-derived CDR1 and CDR2 are MNHEY and SMNVEV (reference sequence). Trimming removed 1 base from V and 14 bases from J; junction bases left unmatched: 8. The CDR3 has 16 residues. CDR3 protein: CASSLFGTSGGESEFF. CDR3 nucleotides: TGTGCCAGCAGTTTATTCGGGACTAGCGGGGGGGAGAGTGAGTTCTTC.

This clonotype was counted between two and nine times. This chain links TRBV28 with TRBJ2-3, with 9 bases fitting TRBD2. The CDR3 is 17 amino acids. Looked up from germline, CDR1 is MDHEN and CDR2 is SYDVKM. J gave up 2 bases and V 5 bases, and 11 bases lay outside the gene matches. The CDR3 region is CASSPHPLAGYTDTQYF. CDR3 nucleotides: TGTGCCAGCAGTCCACACCCTCTAGCGGGATACACAGATACGCAGTATTTT.

The chain joins TRBV28 to TRBJ1-2; the D is unclear. The CDR3 consists of 16 residues. Germline V CDR1 and CDR2: MDHEN, SYDVKM. V lost 2 bases to trimming and J lost 4 bases, with 17 bases between them. The CDR3 protein is CASSLVSMSLGYGYTF. The CDR3 nucleotides read TGTGCCAGCAGTTTAGTTTCTATGTCCCTAGGCTATGGCTACACCTTC.

The chain joins TRBV20-1 to TRBJ1-1, with a tentative D call TRBD1 (5 bases). V was trimmed by 0 bases and J by 5 bases, leaving 16 bases between them. CDR1 is DFQATT and CDR2 is SNEGSKA in the germline V gene (reference sequence). This CDR3 is built from 15 residues. CDR3 in amino acids: CSARDRRQGRTEAFF. CDR3 nucleotides: TGCAGTGCTAGAGATAGGAGGCAGGGAAGGACTGAAGCTTTCTTT.